The 3 T cell receptor beta chains in this list originate from one sample, sequenced in a study of beta chain features in type 1 diabetes. Expressed TCRB transcripts were sequenced, since all the RNA that had been isolated was reverse transcribed. TCRdb's table, derived via immunoSEQ multiplex PCR, lists solely in-frame clones and lacks some. The profile shows hundreds of thousands of clones, roughly 12% of them singletons. What was sequenced was naive CD4+ T cells from blood. These receptors all come from a man between 18 and 35 years old in good health.

The chain has TRBV6-5 and TRBJ1-2, with D tentatively TRBD1 (6 bases). Trimming shortened V by 5 bases and J by 7 bases, and 14 bases separated the two germline ends. The length of the CDR3 is 13 residues. Germline CDR1 reads MNHEY; CDR2 reads SVGAGI. The CDR3 sequence is CASSKRTASGYTF. The CDR3 nucleotides read TGTGCCAGCAGTAAAAGGACAGCTAGTGGCTACACCTTC.

The J gene is TRBJ2-7, the V gene TRBV30; TRBD2 matches at 12 bases. Germline CDR1 GTSNPN, CDR2 SVGIG (reference sequence). V shed 3 bases, J shed 1 base, and the junction held 7 bases outside the gene matches. This CDR3 region has 16 residues. CDR3 coding DNA: TGTGCCTGGAGCGACTTAGGACTAGCGGGATCCTACGAGCAGTACTTC. Its translation is CAWSDLGLAGSYEQYF.

CDR3 amino acids: CSVGPRDNYNEQFF. DNA of the CDR3: TGCAGCGTTGGCCCCCGGGATAACTACAATGAGCAGTTCTTC. The chain joins TRBV29-1 to TRBJ2-1; perhaps TRBD2 as D (5 bases). Trimming stripped 4 bases from V and 3 bases from J, with 13 bases between. Per germline, CDR1 SQVTM and CDR2 ANQGSEA. This CDR3 comprises 14 residues.